This T cell receptor beta chain appears in the sequencing data of a study of T cell clonality in common variable immunodeficiency. Notes on the study in general: Authors noted CVID clonality's cause needs subpopulation repertoire sequencing. Fewer deletions and N-nucleotide insertions were reportedly seen in common variable immunodeficiency TCR beta sequences.

Repertoires were generated with immunoSEQ multiplex PCR, while TCRdb's copy carries only in-frame clones and drops some. The sample holds around 33,000 clones, and no clone turns up only once. The germline CDR1 and CDR2 sequences are SGHRS and YFSETQ. This CDR3 has 13 residues. V was clipped by 0 bases and J by 1 base, with 4 bases between them. This clone was seen only a few times. Its antigen remains unidentified. The read comes to an end 3 residues before the CDR3 does, leaving the germline J gene to fill in the end. The V and J genes are TRBV5-1 and TRBJ1-2; D is undetermined. Sequenced material: peripheral blood mononuclear cells. The receptor was isolated from a human donor with common variable immunodeficiency. CDR3 residues: CASSLDGNYGYTF. The part of the CDR3 DNA that was read is TGCGCCAGCAGCTTGGACGGTAACTATGGC.